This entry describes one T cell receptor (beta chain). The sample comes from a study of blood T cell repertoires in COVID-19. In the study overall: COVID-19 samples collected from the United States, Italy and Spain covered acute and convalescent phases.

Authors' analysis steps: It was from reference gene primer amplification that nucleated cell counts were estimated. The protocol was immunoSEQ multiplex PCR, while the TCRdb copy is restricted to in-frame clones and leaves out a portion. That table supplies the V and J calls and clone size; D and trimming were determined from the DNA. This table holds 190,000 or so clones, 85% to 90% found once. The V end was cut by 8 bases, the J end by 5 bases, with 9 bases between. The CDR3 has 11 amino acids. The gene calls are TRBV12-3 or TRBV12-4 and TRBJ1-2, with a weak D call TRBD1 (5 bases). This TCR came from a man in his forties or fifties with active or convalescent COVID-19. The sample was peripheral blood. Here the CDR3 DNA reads TGTGCCAGCGGGGGGGGTTATGGCTACACCTTC. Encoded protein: CASGGGYGYTF.